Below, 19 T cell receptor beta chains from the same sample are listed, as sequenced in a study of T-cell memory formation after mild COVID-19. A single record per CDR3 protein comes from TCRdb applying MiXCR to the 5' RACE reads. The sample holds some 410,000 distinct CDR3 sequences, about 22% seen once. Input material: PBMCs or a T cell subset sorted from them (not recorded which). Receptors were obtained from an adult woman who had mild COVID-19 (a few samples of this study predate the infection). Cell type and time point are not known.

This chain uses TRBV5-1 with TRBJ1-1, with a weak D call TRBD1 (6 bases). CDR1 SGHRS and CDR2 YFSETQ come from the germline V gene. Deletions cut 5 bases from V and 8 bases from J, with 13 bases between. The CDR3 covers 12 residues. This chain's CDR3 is CASRQTGNEAFF. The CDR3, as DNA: TGCGCCAGCAGACAAACAGGGAACGAAGCTTTCTTT.

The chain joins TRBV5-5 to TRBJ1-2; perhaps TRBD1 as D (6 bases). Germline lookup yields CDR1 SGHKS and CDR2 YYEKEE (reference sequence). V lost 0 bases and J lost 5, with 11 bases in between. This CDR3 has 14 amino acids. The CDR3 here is CASSLGTAFYGYTF. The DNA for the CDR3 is TGTGCCAGCAGCTTGGGGACAGCATTTTATGGCTACACCTTC.

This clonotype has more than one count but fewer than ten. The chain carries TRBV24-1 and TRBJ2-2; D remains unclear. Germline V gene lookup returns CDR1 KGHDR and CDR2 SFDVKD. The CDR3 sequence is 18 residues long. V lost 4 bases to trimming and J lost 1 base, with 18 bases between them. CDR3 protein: CATSELHHVYGNTGELFF. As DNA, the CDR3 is TGTGCCACCAGTGAGCTTCATCATGTTTACGGGAACACCGGGGAGCTGTTTTTT.

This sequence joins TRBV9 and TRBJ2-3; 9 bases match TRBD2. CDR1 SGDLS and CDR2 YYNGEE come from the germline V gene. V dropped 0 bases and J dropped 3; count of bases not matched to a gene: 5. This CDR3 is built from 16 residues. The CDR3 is CASSVDSSGVTDTQYF. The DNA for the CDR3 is TGTGCCAGCAGCGTAGATTCTAGCGGGGTTACAGATACGCAGTATTTT.

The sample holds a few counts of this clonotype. CDR3 sequence: CATSEAGGDYNEQFF. The CDR3 coding sequence is TGTGCCACCAGTGAAGCGGGGGGGGACTACAATGAGCAGTTCTTC. The gene calls are TRBV24-1 and TRBJ2-1; 10 bases line up with TRBD2. CDR1 is KGHDR and CDR2 is SFDVKD in the germline V gene. The V gene end was trimmed by 4 bases and the J gene end by 3 bases; junction bases not matched to a gene: 2. The CDR3 has 15 amino acids.

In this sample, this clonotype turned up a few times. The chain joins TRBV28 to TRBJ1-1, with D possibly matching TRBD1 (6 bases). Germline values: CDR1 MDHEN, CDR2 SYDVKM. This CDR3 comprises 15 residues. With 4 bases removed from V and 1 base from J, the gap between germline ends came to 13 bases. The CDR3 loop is CASSSPLGANTEAFF. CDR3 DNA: TGTGCCAGCAGTTCTCCCTTGGGGGCGAACACTGAAGCTTTCTTT.

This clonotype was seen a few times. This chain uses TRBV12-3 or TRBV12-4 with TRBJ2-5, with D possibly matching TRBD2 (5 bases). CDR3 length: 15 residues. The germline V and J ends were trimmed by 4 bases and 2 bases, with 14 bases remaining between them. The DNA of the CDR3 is TGTGCCAGCAGTTCCGTCCGGGGAGTACAAGAGACCCAGTACTTC. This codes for CASSSVRGVQETQYF.

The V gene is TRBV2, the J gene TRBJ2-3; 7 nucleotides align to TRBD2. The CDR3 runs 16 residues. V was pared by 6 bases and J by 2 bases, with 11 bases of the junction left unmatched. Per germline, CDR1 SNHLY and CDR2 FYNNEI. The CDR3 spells CASSPSASGFTDTQYF. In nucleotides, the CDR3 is TGTGCCAGCAGCCCCTCGGCTAGCGGATTCACAGATACGCAGTATTTT.

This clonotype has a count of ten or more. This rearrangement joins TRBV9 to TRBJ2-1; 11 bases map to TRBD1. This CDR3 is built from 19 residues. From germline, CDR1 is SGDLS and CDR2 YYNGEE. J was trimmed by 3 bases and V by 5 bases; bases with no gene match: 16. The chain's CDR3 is CASSRSRTGGDSRYNEQFF. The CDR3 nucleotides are TGTGCCAGCAGTCGTAGTAGGACAGGGGGCGATTCCCGCTACAATGAGCAGTTCTTC.

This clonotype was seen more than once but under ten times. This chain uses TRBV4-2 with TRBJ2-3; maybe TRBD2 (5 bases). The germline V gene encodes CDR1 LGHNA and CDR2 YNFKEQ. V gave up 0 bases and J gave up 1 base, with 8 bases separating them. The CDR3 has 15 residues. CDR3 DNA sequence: TGTGCCAGCAGCCAAGATGGGAGCGGCACAGATACGCAGTATTTT. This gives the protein CASSQDGSGTDTQYF.

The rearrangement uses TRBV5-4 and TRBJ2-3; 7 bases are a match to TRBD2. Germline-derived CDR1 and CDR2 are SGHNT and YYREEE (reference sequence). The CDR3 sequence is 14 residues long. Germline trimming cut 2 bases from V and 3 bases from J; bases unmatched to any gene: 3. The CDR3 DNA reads TGTGCCAGCAGCTTAAAAGCGGGGACAGATACGCAGTATTTT. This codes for CASSLKAGTDTQYF.

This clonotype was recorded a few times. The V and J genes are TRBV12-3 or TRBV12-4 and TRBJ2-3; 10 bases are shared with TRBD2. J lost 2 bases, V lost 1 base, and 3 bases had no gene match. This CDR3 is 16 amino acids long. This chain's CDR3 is CASSLGTSGLTDTQYF. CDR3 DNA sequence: TGTGCCAGCAGTTTAGGGACTAGCGGTCTCACAGATACGCAGTATTTT.

CDR3 nucleotides: TGTGCCAGCAGCTTATTGTCGGAGAAGGGTCATGGAGATGGCTACACCTTC. It specifies CASSLLSEKGHGDGYTF. The J gene is TRBJ1-2, the V gene TRBV7-9; the D is unclear. The CDR3 extends over 17 amino acids. Germline V CDR1 and CDR2: SEHNR, FQNEAQ (reference sequence). V was pared by 2 bases and J by 6 bases, with 22 bases between.

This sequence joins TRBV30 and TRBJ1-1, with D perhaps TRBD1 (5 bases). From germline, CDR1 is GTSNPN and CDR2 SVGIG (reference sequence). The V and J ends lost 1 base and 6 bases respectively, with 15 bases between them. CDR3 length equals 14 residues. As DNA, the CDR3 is TGTGCCTGGAGTGCCTCGCGGGGGTTCGCTGAAGCTTTCTTT. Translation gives CAWSASRGFAEAFF.

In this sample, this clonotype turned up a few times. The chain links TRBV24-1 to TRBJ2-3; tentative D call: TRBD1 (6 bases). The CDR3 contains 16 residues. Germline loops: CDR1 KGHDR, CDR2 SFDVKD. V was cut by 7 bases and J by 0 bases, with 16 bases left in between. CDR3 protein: CATRATQGQSTDTQYF. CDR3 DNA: TGTGCCACCAGGGCTACCCAGGGACAAAGCACAGATACGCAGTATTTT.

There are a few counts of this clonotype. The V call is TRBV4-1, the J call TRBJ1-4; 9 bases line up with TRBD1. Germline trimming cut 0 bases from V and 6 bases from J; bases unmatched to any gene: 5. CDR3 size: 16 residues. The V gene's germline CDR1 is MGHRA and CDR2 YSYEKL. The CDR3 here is CASSQDPGQGHEKLFF. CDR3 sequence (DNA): TGCGCCAGCAGCCAAGATCCGGGACAGGGTCATGAAAAACTGTTTTTT.

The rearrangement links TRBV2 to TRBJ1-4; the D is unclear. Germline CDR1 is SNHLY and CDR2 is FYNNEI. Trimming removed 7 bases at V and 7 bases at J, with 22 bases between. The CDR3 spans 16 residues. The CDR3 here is CASTFPATASGEKLFF. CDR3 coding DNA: TGTGCCAGCACCTTCCCTGCGACCGCCTCGGGTGAAAAACTGTTTTTT.

The CDR3 protein is CASAPELRSYEQYF. The CDR3 coding sequence is TGTGCCAGCGCCCCAGAACTAAGGTCCTACGAGCAGTACTTC. The gene calls are TRBV25-1 and TRBJ2-7; D remains ambiguous. V lost 8 bases and J lost 1, with 15 bases in between. There are 14 residues in the CDR3. CDR1 and CDR2 from the germline V gene are MGHDK and SYGVNS.

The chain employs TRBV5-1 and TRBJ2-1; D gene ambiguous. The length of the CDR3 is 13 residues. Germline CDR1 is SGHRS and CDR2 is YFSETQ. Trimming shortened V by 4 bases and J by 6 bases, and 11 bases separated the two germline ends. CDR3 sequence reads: CASSLTGPNEQFF. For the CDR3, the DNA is TGCGCCAGCAGCCTTACCGGCCCCAATGAGCAGTTCTTC.